Shown below are 9 T cell receptor beta chains from a single sample sequenced in a study of T cell clonality in common variable immunodeficiency. Only in-frame clones appear in the TCRdb table, and some are missing; sequencing was by immunoSEQ multiplex PCR. This sample comprises about 37,000 clones, none seen once only. Input material: peripheral blood mononuclear cells. These receptors all come from a person aged 18 to 69 in good health.

Ten or more counts support this clone. The read ends 3 residues before the CDR3 terminus; that terminus is restored from the germline J gene. This chain joins TRBV20-1 and TRBJ2-1; D not certain. V dropped 1 base and J dropped 8 bases, with 18 bases sitting between them. Germline-derived CDR1 and CDR2 are DFQATT and SNEGSKA (reference sequence). The length of the CDR3 is 15 residues. CDR3 residues: CSARANYLALDEQFF. CDR3 DNA, as far as it was read: TGCAGTGCTAGAGCCAACTATTTGGCGTTGGATGAG.

This clone was seen ten or more times. The DNA ends 3 residues before the CDR3 does, and the rest of the CDR3 is filled in from the germline J gene. The chain couples TRBV20-1 to TRBJ2-3, with TRBD1 matching over 10 bases. CDR3 length: 16 residues. V lost 7 bases and J lost 6; bases outside the gene matches: 16. The V gene's germline CDR1 is DFQATT and CDR2 SNEGSKA (reference sequence). The CDR3 sequence: CSVIGADRGRGDTQYF. The sequenced CDR3 bases are TGCAGTGTTATTGGTGCCGACAGGGGGCGCGGGGATACG.

This clone was seen repeatedly, ten times or more. The read ends 3 residues before the CDR3 terminus; that terminus is restored from the germline J gene. The chain recombines TRBV5-4 with TRBJ2-2; 8 bases line up with TRBD1. Germline assignment: CDR1 SGHNT and CDR2 YYREEE (reference sequence). There are 13 residues in the CDR3. V trimming: 4 bases; J trimming: 8 bases; junction bases outside the gene matches: 4. The CDR3 here is CASSTDRVGELFF. Incomplete CDR3 DNA: TGTGCCAGCAGCACGGACAGGGTGGGGGAG. The whole variable domain, remainder taken from reference TRBV5-4 and TRBJ2-2, is ETGVTQSPTHLIKTRGQQVTLRCSSQSGHNTVSWYQQALGQGPQFIFQYYREEENGRGNFPPRFSGLQFPNYSSELNVNALELDDSALYLCASSTDRVGELFFGEGSRLTVL.

This clone was recorded at least ten times. The read terminates 3 residues before the CDR3 end, so the remaining end is supplied by the germline J gene. The J gene is TRBJ2-2, the V gene TRBV11-3, with D perhaps matching TRBD1 (6 bases). Trimming left V 5 bases short and J 5 bases short, with 9 bases between. The germline gives CDR1 SGHNT, CDR2 YENEEA. The CDR3 has 13 residues. The sequenced CDR3 bases are TGTGCCAGCAGCCCGGGACAAACCGGGGAG. This gives the protein CASSPGQTGE. The whole CDR3 sequence reads CASSPGQTGELFF.

In its sample, this clone was seen many times. The observed sequence ends 3 residues before the CDR3 terminus, with the missing tail filled in from the germline J gene. V is TRBV19 and J is TRBJ2-7; TRBD1 aligns across 8 bases. The CDR3 totals 15 residues. The germline V gene has CDR1 LNHDA and CDR2 SQIVND (reference sequence). J was trimmed by 4 bases and V by 5 bases; bases with no gene match: 10. CDR3 DNA, as far as it was read: TGTGCCAGTAGTCCAAGGACAGGGCAGGCGTACGAG. Translating gives CASSPRTGQAYE. The full CDR3 protein reads CASSPRTGQAYEQYF.

This clone was seen a handful of times. The sequence runs out 3 residues before the end of the CDR3; the remainder is reconstructed from the germline J gene. The chain uses TRBV7-8 and TRBJ1-5, with D tentatively TRBD1 (6 bases). Germline CDR1 SGHVS, CDR2 FQNEAQ. Trimming removed 2 bases from V and 0 bases from J, with 17 bases in between. The CDR3 totals 18 residues. Partial CDR3 DNA: TGTGCCAGCAGCTTACGGCGACAGGAGGTTTATAGCAATCAGCCC. Translated: CASSLRRQEVYSNQP. The complete CDR3 reads CASSLRRQEVYSNQPQHF. Based on the CDR3 plus reference TRBV7-8 and TRBJ1-5, the full variable domain is GAGVSQSPRYKVAKRGQDVALRCDPISGHVSLFWYQQALGQGPEFLTYFQNEAQLDKSGLPSDRFFAERPEGSVSTLKIQRTQQEDSAVYLCASSLRRQEVYSNQPQHFGDGTRLSIL.

In its sample, this clone was seen many times. The observed sequence ends 3 residues before the CDR3 terminus, with the missing tail filled in from the germline J gene. The V gene is TRBV10-1, the J gene TRBJ2-2, with TRBD1 as a possible D gene (6 bases). The CDR3 spans 14 residues. Germline CDR1 and CDR2: WNHNN and SYGVQD (reference sequence). Deletions cut 6 bases from V and 0 bases from J, with 8 bases between. CDR3 loop: CASRDSANTGELFF. CDR3 DNA (partial): TGCGCCAGCAGGGACAGCGCGAACACCGGGGAG.

There are many counts of this clone. The CDR3 is cut off 3 residues early in the read; its end comes from the germline J gene. The V and J genes are TRBV14 and TRBJ2-1, with TRBD2 matching 12 bases. V was clipped by 6 bases and J by 5 bases; unmatched bases: 14. Germline V gives CDR1 SGHDN, CDR2 FVKESK. The CDR3 covers 18 residues. Partial CDR3 DNA: TGTGCCAGCAGTCGTAAATCCCTAGCGGGAGGGTCCCACAATGAG. It is translated as CASSRKSLAGGSHNE. The entire CDR3 protein is CASSRKSLAGGSHNEQFF.

This clone has a count of ten or more. With the read ending 3 residues before the CDR3 end, the germline J gene is used to fill in that end. The gene calls are TRBV20-1 and TRBJ1-2; D may be TRBD1 (6 bases). The germline gives CDR1 DFQATT, CDR2 SNEGSKA (reference sequence). CDR3 length: 13 amino acids. The V gene lost 4 bases and the J gene lost 2 bases, with 11 bases spanning the gap. The CDR3 spells CSAIQGPNYGYTF. The covered CDR3 bases are TGCAGTGCTATCCAGGGGCCAAACTATGGC.